This T cell receptor (beta chain) stems from a study of monozygotic twins with inflammatory bowel disease. Findings and caveats of the study: Patient-to-patient differences in immunosuppressive treatment may have added variability to the repertoires.

For this clonotype: Its antigen is as yet unknown.

The germline CDR1 and CDR2 sequences are SGHRS and YFSETQ. The CDR3 is 18 amino acids. TCRdb processed the 5' RACE reads again and assigns one entry to each CDR3 protein, with no DNA. The sample includes 300,000 to 350,000 distinct CDR3 sequences. The sequenced sample consisted of blood. The gene calls are TRBV5-1 and TRBJ2-3; TCRdb lists TRBD2, though no DNA is available to test this call. This receptor was taken from a human donor with ulcerative colitis or Crohn's disease, or a healthy co-twin of an affected twin (not recorded which). CDR3: CASSLGASGRALGDTQYF.